Listed below are T cell receptor beta chains from one sample, sequenced in a study of blood T cell repertoires in COVID-19. The data were produced by immunoSEQ multiplex PCR, yet TCRdb's version contains in-frame clones alone and is incomplete. The sample has roughly 87,000 clones; 86% are singletons. Material for sequencing was peripheral blood. The receptors stem from a human donor in a cohort sampled during active COVID-19. CDR3s include the opening cysteine and the closing phenylalanine or tryptophan. The order of the fields is J gene, D gene, clone size, V gene, CDR3 DNA, CDR3 protein. D genes are given only for firm matches. For some rows the clone size is stated as once, few or many, or as a class when expanded; others skip it.

J gene: TRBJ2-4; D gene: -; clone size: few; V gene: TRBV7-9; CDR3 DNA: TGTGCCAGCGAACTAGCCAAAAACATTCAGTACTTC; CDR3 protein: CASELAKNIQYF
J gene: TRBJ1-4; D gene: -; clone size: few; V gene: TRBV4-1; CDR3 DNA: TGCGCCAGCAGCCCCCTGGGAGAAAGGAACGAAAAACTGTTTTTT; CDR3 protein: CASSPLGERNEKLFF
J gene: TRBJ1-2; D gene: -; clone size: -; V gene: TRBV23-1; CDR3 DNA: TGCGCCAGCAGTCAATCGGTCCGTCCCGACTACTATGGCTACACCTTC; CDR3 protein: CASSQSVRPDYYGYTF
J gene: TRBJ2-1; D gene: -; clone size: few; V gene: TRBV7-6; CDR3 DNA: TGTGCCAGCAGCGGAGGTCGTCGGCGGGGTCCCTACAATGAGCAGTTCTTC; CDR3 protein: CASSGGRRRGPYNEQFF
J gene: TRBJ2-1; D gene: TRBD2; clone size: -; V gene: TRBV5-1; CDR3 DNA: TGCGCCAGCAGCTTAGGACTAGCGGGGGTGGATGAGCAGTTCTTC; CDR3 protein: CASSLGLAGVDEQFF
J gene: TRBJ2-1; D gene: TRBD2; clone size: -; V gene: TRBV7-8; CDR3 DNA: TGTGCCAGCAGCTCCCCCTCTAGCGGGGGGCAATCCTACAATGAGCAGTTCTTC; CDR3 protein: CASSSPSSGGQSYNEQFF
J gene: TRBJ1-5; D gene: -; clone size: once; V gene: TRBV23-1; CDR3 DNA: TGCGCCAGTCGGCGGACGGGCCAGGGGAATCAGCCCCAGCATTTT; CDR3 protein: CASRRTGQGNQPQHF
J gene: TRBJ2-7; D gene: -; clone size: -; V gene: TRBV7-9; CDR3 DNA: TGTGCCAGCAGCCAAGCAGGGCCTTCCTACGAGCAGTACTTC; CDR3 protein: CASSQAGPSYEQYF
J gene: TRBJ1-5; D gene: -; clone size: -; V gene: TRBV19; CDR3 DNA: TGTGCCAGTGGGCGAGCCCAGCCCCAGCATTTT; CDR3 protein: CASGRAQPQHF
J gene: TRBJ2-7; D gene: -; clone size: -; V gene: TRBV9; CDR3 DNA: TGTGCCAGCAGCGTAGGACACCCGGACGAGCAGTACTTC; CDR3 protein: CASSVGHPDEQYF
J gene: TRBJ1-5; D gene: TRBD1; clone size: -; V gene: TRBV2; CDR3 DNA: TGTGCCAGCAGGGAACCCACAGGGGGCGCGGGTCAGCCCCAGCATTTT; CDR3 protein: CASREPTGGAGQPQHF
J gene: TRBJ1-5; D gene: -; clone size: -; V gene: TRBV19; CDR3 DNA: TGTGCCAGTAGTATCTTCCAGGGTACTTCCAATCAGCCCCAGCATTTT; CDR3 protein: CASSIFQGTSNQPQHF
J gene: TRBJ2-7; D gene: TRBD1; clone size: -; V gene: TRBV7-2; CDR3 DNA: TGTGCCAGCAGCCCCCCAGGGGGCATAGAGCAGTACTTC; CDR3 protein: CASSPPGGIEQYF
J gene: TRBJ2-1; D gene: -; clone size: -; V gene: TRBV5-6; CDR3 DNA: TGTGCCAGCAGCTTGGGGGGCGGTTACAATGAGCAGTTCTTC; CDR3 protein: CASSLGGGYNEQFF
J gene: TRBJ1-3; D gene: -; clone size: -; V gene: TRBV9; CDR3 DNA: TGTGCCAGCAGTCGGGGGGATGGAAACACCATATATTTT; CDR3 protein: CASSRGDGNTIYF
J gene: TRBJ2-7; D gene: -; clone size: -; V gene: TRBV9; CDR3 DNA: TGTGCCAGCAGCCCAGGCGTCTCCTACGAGCAGTACTTC; CDR3 protein: CASSPGVSYEQYF
J gene: TRBJ2-5; D gene: TRBD2; clone size: -; V gene: TRBV25-1; CDR3 DNA: TGTGCCAGCAGTGAATGGGAGGGTAGGCAAGAGACCCAGTACTTC; CDR3 protein: CASSEWEGRQETQYF
J gene: TRBJ1-2; D gene: -; clone size: -; V gene: TRBV21-1; CDR3 DNA: TGTGCCAGCAGCAATGTGGGGGGGAGGGCTTCTAACTATGGCTACACCTTC; CDR3 protein: CASSNVGGRASNYGYTF